This TCR beta chain stems from a study of cytomegalovirus exposure and HLA in healthy donors. Study information: In an early release, HLA-typed donors contributed tens of millions of unique TCR sequences. The study's findings and limits: In a later analysis, TCR beta V- and J-gene trimming was associated with a missense DCLRE1C variant. Most CMV-associated TCR beta chains appeared HLA-restricted in a later analysis. Later analysis placed DRB1 highest and HLA-C lowest in TCR association rates, which differed by HLA locus.

Germline-derived CDR1 and CDR2 are MNHNS and SASEGT. This CDR3 contains 12 residues. Trimming cost V 5 bases and J 5 bases, with 7 bases left between them. Worth noting for this clone: As yet, its antigen is unknown.

Primers: 60 Vbeta forward and 13 Jbeta reverse. Profiling relied on immunoSEQ multiplex PCR, and the TCRdb table lists in-frame clones only, not all of them. Here the sample spans 95,000 to 150,000 clones, around four fifths being singletons. The clonotype comes from a man in his sixties in good health and CMV-seropositive. Sample: PBMCs. The chain links TRBV6-1 to TRBJ1-5, with unresolved D. This CDR3 reads CASSHMDQPQHF. The CDR3 nucleotides read TGTGCCAGCAGTCACATGGATCAGCCCCAGCATTTT.